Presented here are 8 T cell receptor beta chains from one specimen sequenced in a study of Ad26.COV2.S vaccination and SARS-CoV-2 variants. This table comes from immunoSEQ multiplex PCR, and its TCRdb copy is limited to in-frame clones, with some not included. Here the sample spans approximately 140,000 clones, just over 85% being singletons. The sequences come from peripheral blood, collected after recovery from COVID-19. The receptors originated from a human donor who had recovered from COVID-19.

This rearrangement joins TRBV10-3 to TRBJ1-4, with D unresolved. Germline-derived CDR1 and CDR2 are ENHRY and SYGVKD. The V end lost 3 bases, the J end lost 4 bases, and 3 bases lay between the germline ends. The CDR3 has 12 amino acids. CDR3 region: CAISECNEKLFF. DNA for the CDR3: TGTGCCATCAGTGAATGTAATGAAAAACTGTTTTTT.

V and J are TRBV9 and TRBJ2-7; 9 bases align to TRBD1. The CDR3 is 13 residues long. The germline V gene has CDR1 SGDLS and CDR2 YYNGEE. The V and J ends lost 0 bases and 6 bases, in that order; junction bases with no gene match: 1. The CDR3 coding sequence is TGTGCCAGCAGCGTAGCACAGGGGGCCGAGCAGTACTTC. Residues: CASSVAQGAEQYF.

CDR3 residues: CASSQSPPQAGNTIYF. CDR3 nucleotides: TGCGCCAGCAGCCAAAGTCCGCCACAGGCTGGAAACACCATATATTTT. The genes are TRBV4-3 and TRBJ1-3, with a tentative D call TRBD1 (5 bases). This CDR3 is 16 amino acids long. Trimming stripped 2 bases from V and 2 bases from J, with 13 bases between. Per germline, CDR1 LGHNA and CDR2 YSLEER.

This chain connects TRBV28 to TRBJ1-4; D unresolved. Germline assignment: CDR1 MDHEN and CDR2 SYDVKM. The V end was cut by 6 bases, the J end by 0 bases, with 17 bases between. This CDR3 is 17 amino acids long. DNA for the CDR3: TGTGCCAGCAGGAGCCTGGGGAGGTGGGCAACTAATGAAAAACTGTTTTTT. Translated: CASRSLGRWATNEKLFF.

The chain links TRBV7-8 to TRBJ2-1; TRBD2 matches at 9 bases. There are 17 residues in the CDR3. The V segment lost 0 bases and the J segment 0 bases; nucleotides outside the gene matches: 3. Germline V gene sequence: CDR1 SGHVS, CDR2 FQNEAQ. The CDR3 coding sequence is TGTGCCAGCAGCTTAGCGGGTAGCGGGGGCTCCTACAATGAGCAGTTCTTC. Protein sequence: CASSLAGSGGSYNEQFF.

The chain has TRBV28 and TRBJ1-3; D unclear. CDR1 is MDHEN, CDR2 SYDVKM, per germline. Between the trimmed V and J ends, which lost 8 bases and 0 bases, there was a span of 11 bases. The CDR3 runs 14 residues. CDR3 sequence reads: CASGSRVSGNTIYF. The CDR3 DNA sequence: TGTGCCAGCGGATCTAGGGTCTCTGGAAACACCATATATTTT.

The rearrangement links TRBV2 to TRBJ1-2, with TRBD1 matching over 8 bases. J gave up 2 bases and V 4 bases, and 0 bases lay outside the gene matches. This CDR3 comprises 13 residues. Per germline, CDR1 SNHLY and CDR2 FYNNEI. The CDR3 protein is CASSGTGNYGYTF. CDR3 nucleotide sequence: TGTGCCAGCAGTGGGACAGGGAACTATGGCTACACCTTC.

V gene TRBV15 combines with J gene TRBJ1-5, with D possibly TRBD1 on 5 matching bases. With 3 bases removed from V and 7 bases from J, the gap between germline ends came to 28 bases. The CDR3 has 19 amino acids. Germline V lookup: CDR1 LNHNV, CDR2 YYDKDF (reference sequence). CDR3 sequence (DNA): TGTGCCACCAGCAGGGGACTGGCCAAGAGGTCGGAGGCGGAACAGCCCCAGCATTTT. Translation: CATSRGLAKRSEAEQPQHF.